There are a few counts of the clone carrying this T cell receptor (beta chain). Its antigen is currently unknown. This sample was taken from a study of T cells in Graves' hyperthyroidism and ophthalmopathy. Overall study: Peripheral blood was drawn at first diagnosis, prior to all treatment. Study-wide findings and caveats: Patients with ophthalmopathy were separated from those with stable hyperthyroidism by a 13 V-J model.

Authors of the study amplified TCR beta CDR3 regions from RNA transcripts. First-round RT-PCR of the TCR CDR3 relied on the HTBI primer set. TCRdb redid the calling of the multiplex PCR reads with MiXCR, one entry per CDR3 protein. The profile shows about 160,000 distinct CDR3 sequences, approximately 9% of them singletons. The CDR3 contains 13 residues. Between the trimmed V and J ends, which lost 5 bases and 8 bases, there was a span of 10 bases. CDR1 SGHNT and CDR2 YENEEA come from the germline V gene. What was sequenced was blood. The receptor comes from a woman aged 18-29 years with Graves' hyperthyroidism that later progressed to Graves' ophthalmopathy. This chain uses TRBV11-3 with TRBJ1-6, with D unresolved. The CDR3 nucleotides read TGTGCCAGCAGCCTCCGAGTTGATTCACCCCTCCACTTT. This sequence encodes CASSLRVDSPLHF.